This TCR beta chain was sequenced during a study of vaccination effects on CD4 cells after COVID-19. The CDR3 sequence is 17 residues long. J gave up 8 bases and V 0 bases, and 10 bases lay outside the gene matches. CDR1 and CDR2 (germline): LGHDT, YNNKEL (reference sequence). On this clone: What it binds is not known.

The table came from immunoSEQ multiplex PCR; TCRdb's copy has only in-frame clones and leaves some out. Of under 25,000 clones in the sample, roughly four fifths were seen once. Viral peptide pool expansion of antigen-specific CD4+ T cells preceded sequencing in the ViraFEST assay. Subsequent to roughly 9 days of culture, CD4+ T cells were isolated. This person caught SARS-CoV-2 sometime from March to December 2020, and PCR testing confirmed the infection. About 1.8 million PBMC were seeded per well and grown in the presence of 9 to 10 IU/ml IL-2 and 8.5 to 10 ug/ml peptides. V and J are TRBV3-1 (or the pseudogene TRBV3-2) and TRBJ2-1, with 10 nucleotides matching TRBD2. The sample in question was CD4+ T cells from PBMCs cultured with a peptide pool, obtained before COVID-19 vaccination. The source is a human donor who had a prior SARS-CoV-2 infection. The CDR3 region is CASSQDGLAGEGHEQFF. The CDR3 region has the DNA TGTGCCAGCAGCCAAGATGGTCTAGCGGGAGAAGGTCATGAGCAGTTCTTC.